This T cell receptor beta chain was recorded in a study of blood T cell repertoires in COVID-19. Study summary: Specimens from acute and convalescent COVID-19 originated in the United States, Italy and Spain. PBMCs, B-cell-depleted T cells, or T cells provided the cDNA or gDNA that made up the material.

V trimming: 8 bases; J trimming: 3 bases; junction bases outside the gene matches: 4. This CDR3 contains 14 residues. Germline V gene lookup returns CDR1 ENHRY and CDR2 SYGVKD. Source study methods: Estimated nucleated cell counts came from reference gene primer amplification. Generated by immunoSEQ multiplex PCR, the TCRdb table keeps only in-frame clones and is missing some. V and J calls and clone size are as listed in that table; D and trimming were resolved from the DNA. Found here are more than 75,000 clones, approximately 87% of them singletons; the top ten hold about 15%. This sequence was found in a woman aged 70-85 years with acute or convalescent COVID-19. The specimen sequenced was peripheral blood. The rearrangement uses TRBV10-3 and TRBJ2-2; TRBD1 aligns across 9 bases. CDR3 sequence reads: CAISQGADTGELFF. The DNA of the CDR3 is TGTGCCATCTCACAGGGGGCGGACACCGGGGAGCTGTTTTTT.